This T cell receptor (beta chain) was obtained from a study of Ad26.COV2.S vaccination and SARS-CoV-2 variants. Remarks on this clone: Its antigen is not identified.

Here immunoSEQ multiplex PCR was the method, and the copy in TCRdb shows in-frame clones only, minus some. Of about 350,000 clones in the sample, about 89% were seen once. CDR3 size: 15 residues. The V end lost 4 bases, the J end lost 0 bases, and 10 bases lay between the germline ends. CDR1 is SGHDN, CDR2 FVKESK, per germline. Overall study findings and caveats: Spike-specific CD8+ and CD4+ T cell responses reportedly showed substantial breadth after vaccination.

Treatment denoted: some 19 received Ad26.COV2.S at low or high dose, single or two shots; about five received placebo; per-sample allocation not given. Collection of the samples took place on day 63 after the first injection of vaccine or placebo. The sequences come from peripheral blood, collected in a trial of Ad26.COV2.S vaccine versus placebo. This clonotype originated in a person between 18 and 65 years old who received the Ad26.COV2.S COVID-19 vaccine or a placebo. This rearrangement joins TRBV14 to TRBJ2-1; D is uncertain. Here the CDR3 DNA reads TGTGCCAGCAGCCGTAAGATTAGCTCCTACAATGAGCAGTTCTTC. Its translation: CASSRKISSYNEQFF. The full variable domain, in which reference TRBV14 and TRBJ2-1 provide the parts outside the CDR3, is EAGVTQFPSHSVIEKGQTVTLRCDPISGHDNLYWYRRVMGKEIKFLLHFVKESKQDESGMPNNRFLAERTGGTYSTLKVQPAELEDSGVYFCASSRKISSYNEQFFGPGTRLTVL.